This T cell receptor beta chain was obtained from a study of blood T cell repertoires in COVID-19. Study-wide background: Italy, Spain and the United States were the sources of the convalescent and acute COVID-19 samples. The cDNA or gDNA used as material had been derived from T cells, B-cell-depleted T cells, or PBMCs.

The germline CDR1 and CDR2 sequences are MRHNA and SNTAGT. The CDR3 length is 17 residues. Unmatched junction bases numbered 11, after V lost 3 bases and J lost 3 bases. As handled by the study authors: For nucleated cells, counts were estimated from reference gene primer amplification. The repertoire was sequenced with immunoSEQ multiplex PCR; TCRdb's copy has only in-frame clones and lacks some. V, J and clone size derive from that table, while D and trimming were established from the DNA sequence. The sample shows 130,000 to 150,000 clones, approximately 80% of them seen only once. The chain recombines TRBV6-4 with TRBJ2-3, with 8 bases aligning to TRBD1. The sequencing input was peripheral blood. The receptor was derived from an elderly woman with acute or convalescent COVID-19. The CDR3, as DNA: TGTGCCAGCAGTGAACGGGTGGCAGGGGGCAGAACAGATACGCAGTATTTT. This translates into CASSERVAGGRTDTQYF.